What follows is one TCR beta chain and its context. There are many counts of this clonotype. Its antigen remains undetermined. Within one base of it there is no much larger clone, and no base qualities were kept. This sample was taken from a study of T-cell reconstitution after alpha-beta-depleted transplantation in children (dated by TCRdb to the mid-2010s). Notes on the research overall: Using TCR repertoire profiling, the study followed T-cell immune reconstitution in a quantitative way in children after TCRalphabeta/CD19-depleted allogeneic hematopoietic cell transplantation.

V is shortened by 1 base, J by 9 bases, and the region joining them spans 14 bases. For CDR1 and CDR2, the germline V gene lists SGHRS and YFSETQ. The CDR3, cysteine through phenylalanine, is 14 amino acids long. Here the CDR3 DNA is all that survives: 42 bases in frame from base 1. Library method: PCR. Instrument used: Illumina HiSeq 2500. To normalize quantification of the TCRbeta repertoire, the TCR libraries were built with molecular barcoding that relied on unique molecular identifiers. In TCRdb, the public reads were trimmed at Q25 with fastp and aligned with MiXCR, with productive beta chains retained. Records with the same CDR3 protein are collapsed into one entry carrying the most frequent genes and DNA. The sample has approximately 240,000 distinct CDR3 sequences on record, about 9.6% of them singletons. The top ten constitute about 5.4% of the sample.

The TCR comes from a human donor who donated a stem cell graft to a child with SCID. The rearrangement combines TRBV5-1 with TRBJ2-1, and possibly TRBD1, on 6 matching bases. The source material was PBMCs from the stem cell graft donor, sampled from the stem cell graft. The CDR3 in this case is CASSLNWGPSEQFF. At the DNA level, the sequence is TGCGCCAGCAGCTTGAATTGGGGGCCCAGTGAGCAGTTCTTC.